Below are 13 T cell receptor beta chains sequenced from a single sample in a study of OX40 agonist ivuxolimab in advanced cancers. Produced via immunoSEQ multiplex PCR; TCRdb's table is partial and in-frame only. The sample has tens of thousands of clones; 85% to 90% are singletons. The sequencing used CD4+ or CD8+ T cells sorted from blood, collected in a trial of the OX40 agonist ivuxolimab. These receptors were collected from an adult with an advanced solid tumor such as melanoma, head and neck, liver or kidney cancer.

The V gene is TRBV5-1, the J gene TRBJ2-1; maybe TRBD2 (5 bases). V dropped 1 base and J dropped 0 bases, with 8 bases sitting between them. The CDR3 is 15 amino acids. The germline CDR1 and CDR2 sequences are SGHRS and YFSETQ. CDR3 amino acids: CASSLIGVSYNEQFF. The CDR3 bases are TGCGCCAGCAGCTTGATCGGGGTCTCCTACAATGAGCAGTTCTTC.

The genes are TRBV9 and TRBJ1-4, with TRBD1 matching 7 bases. Germline lookup yields CDR1 SGDLS and CDR2 YYNGEE. CDR3 length: 15 residues. The V segment lost 4 bases and the J segment 3 bases; nucleotides outside the gene matches: 6. CDR3 residues: CASSRTGVPNEKLFF. The CDR3 DNA is TGTGCCAGCAGCCGAACAGGGGTCCCTAATGAAAAACTGTTTTTT.

The chain employs TRBV11-3 and TRBJ2-2; the D gene could be TRBD1 or TRBD2 (6 bases each). Germline CDR1 SGHNT, CDR2 YENEEA. Trimming removed 5 bases from V and 0 bases from J, with 19 bases in between. The CDR3 sequence is 18 residues long. CDR3 sequence (DNA): TGTGCCAGCAGCCCCCGGGGGTTGGAGGGGGCGAACACCGGGGAGCTGTTTTTT. Residues: CASSPRGLEGANTGELFF.

J is TRBJ2-7 and V is TRBV23-1; D call uncertain. TRBV23-1 qualifies as an ORF whose function is uncertain. Trimming pared 6 bases from V and 2 bases from J, leaving 11 bases between. The CDR3 is 13 residues long. The CDR3 nucleotides are TGCGCCAGCAGCCCCCCCAGACCCTACGAGCAGTACTTC. Protein product: CASSPPRPYEQYF.

The rearrangement joins TRBV29-1 to TRBJ2-3; D is perhaps TRBD2 (5 bases). This CDR3 is 14 amino acids long. V gave up 1 base and J gave up 1 base, with 9 bases separating them. Germline V lookup: CDR1 SQVTM, CDR2 ANQGSEA. The CDR3 protein is CSVEGGRGTDTQYF. In DNA form, the CDR3 reads TGCAGCGTTGAAGGCGGGCGGGGCACAGATACGCAGTATTTT.

The CDR3 coding sequence is TGTGCCAGTAGTATAGTGACAGCTAACTATGGCTACACCTTC. The encoded protein is CASSIVTANYGYTF. The chain recombines TRBV19 with TRBJ1-2, with a tentative D call TRBD1 (5 bases). The ends were cut back, 1 base at V and 0 bases at J, with 6 bases in the middle. The CDR3 extends over 14 amino acids. Germline V gene sequence: CDR1 LNHDA, CDR2 SQIVND (reference sequence). Full variable domain (rest looked up from reference TRBV19 and TRBJ1-2): DGGITQSPKYLFRKEGQNVTLSCEQNLNHDAMYWYRQDPGQGLRLIYYSQIVNDFQKGDIAEGYSVSREKKESFPLTVTSAQKNPTAFYLCASSIVTANYGYTFGSGTRLTVV.

V is TRBV11-3 and J is TRBJ2-7; 7 nucleotides agree with TRBD2. The germline V gene encodes CDR1 SGHNT and CDR2 YENEEA. V shed 1 base and J 0 bases; nucleotides not matched to a gene: 0. The CDR3 length is 14 residues. As DNA, the CDR3 is TGTGCCAGCAGCTTAGCTAGCGGCTCCTACGAGCAGTACTTC. Residues: CASSLASGSYEQYF.

The gene calls are TRBV30 and TRBJ2-7; D remains unclear. This CDR3 is 13 amino acids long. Germline V gene sequence: CDR1 GTSNPN, CDR2 SVGIG (reference sequence). V was pared by 1 base and J by 0 bases, with 7 bases between. CDR3: CAWSDGSSYEQYF. The CDR3 bases are TGTGCCTGGAGTGACGGCAGCTCCTACGAGCAGTACTTC.

This chain joins TRBV7-6 and TRBJ2-1; 8 bases fit TRBD2. After removal of 2 bases from V and 2 bases from J, the junction contained 8 bases not matched to a gene. The CDR3 consists of 17 residues. Germline CDR1 is SGHVS and CDR2 is FNYEAQ. Written as DNA, the CDR3 is TGTGCCAGCAGCTTATTCATGGGGCGGGAGGCCTACAATGAGCAGTTCTTC. This gives the protein CASSLFMGREAYNEQFF. Full variable domain (outside the CDR3, taken from reference TRBV7-6 and TRBJ2-1): GAGVSQSPRYKVTKRGQDVALRCDPISGHVSLYWYRQALGQGPEFLTYFNYEAQQDKSGLPNDRFSAERPEGSISTLTIQRTEQRDSAMYRCASSLFMGREAYNEQFFGPGTRLTVL.

The chain links TRBV2 to TRBJ1-5; D gene unclear. V was shortened by 4 bases and J by 0 bases, with 7 bases between the two germline ends. The V gene's germline CDR1 is SNHLY and CDR2 FYNNEI. The CDR3 has 14 residues. The CDR3 DNA follows: TGTGCCAGCAGTGTTTCAGGTAGCAATCAGCCCCAGCATTTT. Translation gives CASSVSGSNQPQHF. Full variable domain (missing parts from reference TRBV2 and TRBJ1-5): EPEVTQTPSHQVTQMGQEVILRCVPISNHLYFYWYRQILGQKVEFLVSFYNNEISEKSEIFDDQFSVERPDGSNFTLKIRSTKLEDSAMYFCASSVSGSNQPQHFGDGTRLSIL.

This chain joins TRBV5-8 and TRBJ2-3; TRBD1 aligns across 9 bases. The CDR3 covers 14 residues. Germline assignment: CDR1 SGHTS and CDR2 YDEGEE. V lost 4 bases to trimming and J lost 7 bases; unmatched junction nucleotides: 7. The CDR3 loop is CASSGRTGAYTQYF. The CDR3 nucleotides read TGTGCCAGCAGCGGCAGGACAGGGGCTTATACGCAGTATTTT. Full variable domain (rest looked up from reference TRBV5-8 and TRBJ2-3): EAGVTQSPTHLIKTRGQQATLRCSPISGHTSVYWYQQALGLGLQFLLWYDEGEERNRGNFPPRFSGRQFPNYSSELNVNALELEDSALYLCASSGRTGAYTQYFGPGTRLTVL.

A single count supports this clone. The CDR3 DNA reads as TGTGCCACCAGCAGACTCCGGACTAGCGGGAGGGGAAATGAGCAGTTCTTC. Amino acids: CATSRLRTSGRGNEQFF. The V gene is TRBV15, the J gene TRBJ2-1; 15 bases are a match to TRBD2. The germline V gene encodes CDR1 LNHNV and CDR2 YYDKDF (reference sequence). The trim removed 2 bases at V and 7 bases at J, leaving 6 bases unmatched. This CDR3 contains 17 residues.

The V gene is TRBV5-1, the J gene TRBJ2-2, with unresolved D. The V end lost 2 bases, the J end lost 2 bases, and 4 bases lay between the germline ends. The germline V gene has CDR1 SGHRS and CDR2 YFSETQ. The CDR3 length is 13 residues. As DNA, the CDR3 is TGCGCCAGCAGCTTCGGAAACACCGGGGAGCTGTTTTTT. Residues: CASSFGNTGELFF. The full variable domain, rest sourced from reference TRBV5-1 and TRBJ2-2, is KAGVTQTPRYLIKTRGQQVTLSCSPISGHRSVSWYQQTPGQGLQFLFEYFSETQRNKGNFPGRFSGRQFSNSRSEMNVSTLELGDSALYLCASSFGNTGELFFGEGSRLTVL.